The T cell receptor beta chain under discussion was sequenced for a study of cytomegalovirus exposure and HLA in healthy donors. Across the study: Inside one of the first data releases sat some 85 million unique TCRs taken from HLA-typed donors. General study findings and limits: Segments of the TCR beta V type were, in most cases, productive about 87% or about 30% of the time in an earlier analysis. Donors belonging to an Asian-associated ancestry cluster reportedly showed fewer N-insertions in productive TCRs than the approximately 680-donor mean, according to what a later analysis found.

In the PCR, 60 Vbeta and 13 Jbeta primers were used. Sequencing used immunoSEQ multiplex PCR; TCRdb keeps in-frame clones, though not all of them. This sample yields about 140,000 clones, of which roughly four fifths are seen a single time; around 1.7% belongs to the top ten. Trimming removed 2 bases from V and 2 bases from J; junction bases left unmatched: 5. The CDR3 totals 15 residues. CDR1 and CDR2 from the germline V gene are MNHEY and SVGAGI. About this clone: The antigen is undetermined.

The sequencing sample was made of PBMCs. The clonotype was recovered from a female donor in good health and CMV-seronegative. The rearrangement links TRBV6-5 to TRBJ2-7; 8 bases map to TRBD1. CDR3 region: CASSYTTGAPYEQYF. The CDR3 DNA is TGTGCCAGCAGTTACACGACAGGGGCCCCCTACGAGCAGTACTTC.